This T cell receptor beta chain was identified in a study of T cell responses to AZD1222 COVID-19 vaccine. Only in-frame clones appear in the TCRdb table, and some are missing; sequencing was by immunoSEQ multiplex PCR. There are approximately 100,000 clones in the sample; approximately 86% occur only once, and roughly 5.3% lies in the top ten. CDR1 is MDHEN, CDR2 SYDVKM, per germline. The V and J ends lost 6 bases and 6 bases, in that order; junction bases with no gene match: 15. The CDR3 loop spans 16 amino acids. The chain combines TRBV28 with TRBJ1-2; TRBD1 aligns across 8 bases. The origin of this receptor is an adult in good health. The sequenced sample was peripheral blood, obtained on day 0 of AZD1222 vaccination. The CDR3 DNA reads as TGTGCCAGCAGAGAAATAATGGACAGGGATCGTCATGGCTACACCTTC. It is translated as CASREIMDRDRHGYTF.